The 29 T cell receptor beta chains presented below share a single source sample, sequenced in a study of T-cell reconstitution after alpha-beta-depleted transplantation in children. TCRbeta library preparation incorporated unique molecular identifiers. TCRdb re-analysed the PCR reads in MiXCR, keeping a single row per CDR3 protein. Of more than 400,000 distinct CDR3 sequences detected, around two fifths appear once; the ten largest clones hold 27%. The sequencing used PBMCs, collected before TCRalphabeta/CD19-depleted stem cell transplant. The receptors were gathered from a girl aged 2-10 years with aplastic anemia, due to receive a stem cell transplant.

This clonotype was observed many times. Here the CDR3 reads CASSLDPSNVNEQFF. Written as DNA, the CDR3 is TGTGCCAGCAGCTTAGACCCTTCTAACGTCAATGAGCAGTTCTTC. The chain is built from TRBV7-6 and TRBJ2-1; no clear D. The CDR3 is 15 residues long. The V gene lost 1 base and the J gene lost 6 bases, with 13 bases spanning the gap. CDR1 and CDR2 (germline): SGHVS, FNYEAQ.

This clonotype was detected ten times or more. V gene TRBV5-1 combines with J gene TRBJ2-1; 9 bases are a match to TRBD2. Germline V CDR1 and CDR2: SGHRS, YFSETQ. This CDR3 is 15 amino acids long. The trim removed 1 base at V and 7 bases at J, leaving 6 bases unmatched. As DNA, the CDR3 is TGCGCCAGCAGCTTGACCAGCGGGAGGCCAAATGAGCAGTTCTTC. Protein product: CASSLTSGRPNEQFF.

This clonotype was seen repeatedly, ten times or more. The J gene is TRBJ1-2, the V gene TRBV7-3; D is unclear. In germline, CDR1 is SGHTA, CDR2 FQGTGA. Trimming took off 5 bases at V and 7 bases at J, with 17 bases between the two ends. This CDR3 has 14 amino acids. The DNA of the CDR3 is TGTGCCAGCAGCCAAACAATCCTAACCGCTGGCTACACCTTC. It yields the protein CASSQTILTAGYTF.

This clonotype was observed at least ten times. The chain has TRBV5-1 and TRBJ2-7; TRBD1 matches 12 bases. CDR1 and CDR2 from the germline V gene are SGHRS and YFSETQ. V gave up 4 bases and J gave up 7 bases; unmatched junction bases: 6. CDR3 length equals 14 residues. CDR3 protein: CASSGGQGAREQYF. Here the CDR3 DNA reads TGCGCCAGCAGCGGGGGACAGGGGGCGAGGGAGCAGTACTTC.

This clonotype was picked up a small number of times. J is TRBJ2-2 and V is TRBV19; D might be TRBD2 (6 bases). Per the germline V gene, CDR1 is LNHDA and CDR2 is SQIVND (reference sequence). Trimming pared 3 bases from V and 4 bases from J, leaving 9 bases between. The CDR3 is 14 residues long. CDR3 sequence reads: CASSMGLSTGELFF. Here the CDR3 DNA reads TGTGCCAGTAGTATGGGACTTTCCACCGGGGAGCTGTTTTTT.

This clonotype has more than one count but fewer than ten. V and J are TRBV7-2 and TRBJ2-6; the D is unclear. In germline, CDR1 is SGHTA, CDR2 FQGNSA. The CDR3 loop spans 12 amino acids. CDR3: CAVRSGANVLTF. The CDR3 DNA reads TGTGCTGTGCGCTCTGGGGCCAACGTCCTGACTTTC. The full variable domain, with the rest looked up from reference TRBV7-2 and TRBJ2-6, is GAGVSQSPSNKVTEKGKDVELRCDPISGHTALYWYRQSLGQGLEFLIYFQGNSAPDKSGLPSDRFSAERTGGSVSTLTIQRTQQEDSAVYLCAVRSGANVLTFGAGSRLTVL.

DNA of the CDR3: TGTGCCAGCAGCTGGGGACAGGGCAGCATTCAGTACTTC. It translates to CASSWGQGSIQYF. This rearrangement joins TRBV5-6 to TRBJ2-4; the match to TRBD1 covers 9 bases. Germline V gene lookup returns CDR1 SGHDT and CDR2 YYEEEE. The V and J ends lost 3 bases and 9 bases, in that order; junction bases with no gene match: 4. The CDR3 loop spans 13 amino acids.

This clonotype has a handful of counts. The chain is built from TRBV6-1 and TRBJ1-2, with 7 bases that match TRBD1. Germline loops: CDR1 MNHNS, CDR2 SASEGT. The CDR3 sequence is 15 residues long. V was pared by 3 bases and J by 4 bases, with 8 bases of the junction left unmatched. CDR3 sequence reads: CASSDPDRPPYGYTF. CDR3 in DNA: TGTGCCAGCAGTGACCCGGACAGGCCTCCCTATGGCTACACCTTC.

This clonotype occurred a few times. The rearrangement links TRBV6-2 or TRBV6-3 to TRBJ2-2; D is perhaps TRBD1 or TRBD2 (6 bases each). V gave up 7 bases and J gave up 6 bases, with 21 bases separating them. This CDR3 has 16 amino acids. CDR1 is MNHEY and CDR2 is SVGEGT in the germline V gene. CDR3 protein: CASKGGSGLSSGELFF. The CDR3 nucleotides are TGTGCCAGCAAGGGGGGATCGGGACTTTCATCCGGGGAGCTGTTTTTT.

In its sample, this clonotype was seen once. At one end, the junction sequence differs from germline, possibly due to a read error. The chain has TRBV20-1 and TRBJ2-1; possible D gene TRBD2, 5 bases. In germline, CDR1 is DFQATT, CDR2 SNEGSKA (reference sequence). The CDR3 length is 17 residues. CDR3 protein: CCARDPRDTSSYNEQFF. CDR3 DNA: TGCTGTGCTAGAGATCCGAGGGATACGAGCTCCTACAATGAGCAGTTCTTC.

The chain combines TRBV30 with TRBJ1-1, with D unclear. The V and J ends lost 2 bases and 8 bases respectively, with 9 bases between them. Germline V lookup: CDR1 GTSNPN, CDR2 SVGIG (reference sequence). This CDR3 contains 11 residues. CDR3 sequence: CAWSRRREAFF. The CDR3 bases are TGTGCCTGGAGTAGAAGGCGCGAAGCTTTCTTT.

V and J are TRBV11-2 and TRBJ2-4; D might be TRBD1 or TRBD2, each matching 6 bases. This CDR3 has 18 amino acids. From germline, CDR1 is SGHAT and CDR2 FQNNGV. Trimming pared 1 base from V and 1 base from J, leaving 17 bases between. The CDR3 is CASSLGGARPGAKNIQYF. CDR3 bases: TGTGCCAGCAGCTTAGGGGGGGCGCGCCCGGGCGCCAAAAACATTCAGTACTTC.

This clonotype was detected many times. V gene TRBV10-3 combines with J gene TRBJ2-7; D unresolved. In germline, CDR1 is ENHRY, CDR2 SYGVKD. This CDR3 spans 11 amino acids. V was clipped by 7 bases and J by 5 bases, with 9 bases between them. The DNA of the CDR3 is TGTGCCATCACTAACTATGACGAGCAGTACTTC. It yields the protein CAITNYDEQYF.

In nucleotides, the CDR3 is TGTGCCAGCAGGGGGCGGGGTTATGAGCAGTTCTTC. Its protein is CASRGRGYEQFF. The V and J genes are TRBV28 and TRBJ2-1, with D perhaps matching TRBD2 (6 bases). Looked up from germline, CDR1 is MDHEN and CDR2 is SYDVKM. V was trimmed by 6 bases and J by 8 bases, leaving 11 bases between them. There are 12 residues in the CDR3.

The chain joins TRBV19 to TRBJ2-6; D uncertain. The germline V gene has CDR1 LNHDA and CDR2 SQIVND (reference sequence). CDR3 size: 15 residues. Trimming took off 4 bases at V and 2 bases at J, with 9 bases between the two ends. The chain's CDR3 is CASSTPTPGANVLTF. The CDR3, as DNA: TGTGCCAGTAGTACACCGACACCTGGGGCCAACGTCCTGACTTTC. The variable domain in full, completed from reference TRBV19 and TRBJ2-6, reads DGGITQSPKYLFRKEGQNVTLSCEQNLNHDAMYWYRQDPGQGLRLIYYSQIVNDFQKGDIAEGYSVSREKKESFPLTVTSAQKNPTAFYLCASSTPTPGANVLTFGAGSRLTVL.

The chain is built from TRBV21-1 and TRBJ2-5; the D call of TRBD1 is as the table states it, not checked on the DNA. TRBV21-1 is reported as a pseudogene. CDR3 length: 15 amino acids. The CDR3 here is CASGTRGTPCETQYF. The CDR3 bases are TGTGCCAGCGGAACACGGGGGACTCCCTGTGAGACCCAGTACTTC.

The chain recombines TRBV7-2 with TRBJ1-2; D is unclear. Germline assignment: CDR1 SGHTA and CDR2 FQGNSA. The CDR3 loop spans 12 amino acids. V lost 2 bases and J lost 8, with 9 bases in between. CDR3 protein: CASSLLPQGYTF. As DNA, the CDR3 is TGTGCCAGCAGCTTACTTCCCCAGGGCTACACCTTC.

The J gene is TRBJ2-7, the V gene TRBV20-1; perhaps TRBD1 as D (6 bases). This CDR3 region has 14 residues. V gave up 6 bases and J gave up 0 bases, with 15 bases separating them. Germline-derived CDR1 and CDR2 are DFQATT and SNEGSKA (reference sequence). In nucleotides, the CDR3 is TGCAGTGCGTCCGGACAGCTAAACTCCTACGAGCAGTACTTC. Translating it yields CSASGQLNSYEQYF.

In this sample, this clonotype turned up a few times. The chain carries TRBV20-1 and TRBJ1-5, with TRBD1 identical over 7 bases. Trimming cost V 6 bases and J 2 bases; bases outside gene matches: 10. This CDR3 has 15 amino acids. Germline V gives CDR1 DFQATT, CDR2 SNEGSKA (reference sequence). CDR3 region: CSAGARTGGNQPQHF. Here the CDR3 DNA reads TGCAGTGCCGGGGCCCGTACAGGGGGCAATCAGCCCCAGCATTTT.

The rearrangement joins TRBV12-3 or TRBV12-4 to TRBJ1-6, with TRBD1 identical over 8 bases. This CDR3 has 15 amino acids. V gave up 5 bases and J gave up 7 bases; unmatched junction bases: 7. For the CDR3, the DNA is TGTGCCAGCAGTCCACGGACAGGGAGGAATTCACCCCTCCACTTT. Protein product: CASSPRTGRNSPLHF.

A single count supports this clonotype. V gene TRBV5-1 combines with J gene TRBJ2-7; perhaps TRBD2 as D (7 bases). Looked up from germline, CDR1 is SGHRS and CDR2 is YFSETQ. The V end lost 2 bases, the J end lost 4 bases, and 16 bases lay between the germline ends. This CDR3 spans 15 amino acids. The CDR3 spells CASSFEGGNLYEQYF. CDR3 bases: TGCGCCAGCAGCTTCGAGGGGGGGAATTTATACGAGCAGTACTTC.

In its sample, this clonotype was seen a few times. The V call is TRBV5-1, the J call TRBJ1-1; D is possibly TRBD1 (5 bases). Germline lookup yields CDR1 SGHRS and CDR2 YFSETQ. The V end was cut by 5 bases, the J end by 8 bases, with 13 bases between. This CDR3 spans 12 amino acids. The CDR3 loop reads CASRRGGREAFF. The CDR3 bases are TGCGCCAGCAGAAGGGGCGGACGGGAAGCTTTCTTT.

V is TRBV29-1 and J is TRBJ2-3; D call uncertain. The CDR3 length is 14 residues. V was pared by 7 bases and J by 0 bases, with 14 bases between. From germline, CDR1 is SQVTM and CDR2 ANQGSEA. The CDR3 DNA sequence: TGCAGCGCCGTTGGTCCCCGGAGCACAGATACGCAGTATTTT. Its translation: CSAVGPRSTDTQYF.

The V gene is TRBV20-1, the J gene TRBJ2-5; the D gene is possibly TRBD2 (5 bases). Germline lookup yields CDR1 DFQATT and CDR2 SNEGSKA (reference sequence). V was cut by 5 bases and J by 0 bases, with 16 bases left in between. The CDR3 runs 15 residues. CDR3 coding DNA: TGCAGTGCTGAACCGACTAACTGGTACCAAGAGACCCAGTACTTC. This translates into CSAEPTNWYQETQYF.

The chain couples TRBV20-1 to TRBJ1-3; D perhaps matches TRBD1 (6 bases). Per the germline V gene, CDR1 is DFQATT and CDR2 is SNEGSKA (reference sequence). The CDR3 totals 13 residues. The V gene lost 1 base and the J gene lost 3 bases, with 7 bases spanning the gap. The CDR3 is CSARGGLGNTIYF. CDR3 nucleotides: TGCAGTGCTAGAGGGGGGCTTGGAAACACCATATATTTT.

This clonotype was counted between two and nine times. This chain uses TRBV5-1 with TRBJ1-1; TRBD1 is a possible D gene (6 bases). The CDR3 contains 14 residues. CDR1 is SGHRS and CDR2 is YFSETQ in the germline V gene. The V and J ends lost 1 base and 4 bases respectively, with 11 bases between them. The CDR3 sequence: CASSLSGESTEAFF. The CDR3 region has the DNA TGCGCCAGCAGCTTGTCAGGGGAGAGCACTGAAGCTTTCTTT.

The chain joins TRBV20-1 to TRBJ1-2, with 9 bases matching TRBD1. This CDR3 comprises 15 residues. From germline, CDR1 is DFQATT and CDR2 SNEGSKA (reference sequence). With 2 bases clipped from V and 9 bases from J, the junction kept 13 bases outside the gene matches. CDR3 protein: CSARKNGQGRLRYTF. Here the CDR3 DNA reads TGCAGTGCTAGAAAGAACGGACAGGGGCGTTTGCGCTACACCTTC.

The chain uses TRBV7-3 and TRBJ2-3, with 7 bases aligning to TRBD1. The CDR3 is 15 residues long. Losses at the gene ends were 5 bases for V and 3 bases for J; bases not matched to a gene: 8. Germline loops: CDR1 SGHTA, CDR2 FQGTGA. The CDR3 sequence: CASSPADRRTDTQYF. CDR3 DNA sequence: TGTGCCAGCAGCCCAGCGGACAGGCGAACAGATACGCAGTATTTT.

This clonotype came up many times. The chain carries TRBV28 and TRBJ1-3; D is ambiguous. Germline CDR1 and CDR2: MDHEN and SYDVKM. Trimming took off 6 bases at V and 4 bases at J, with 10 bases between the two ends. This CDR3 is 13 amino acids long. The CDR3 region is CASRVVEGNTIYF. CDR3 nucleotides: TGTGCCAGCAGAGTAGTGGAAGGAAACACCATATATTTT.